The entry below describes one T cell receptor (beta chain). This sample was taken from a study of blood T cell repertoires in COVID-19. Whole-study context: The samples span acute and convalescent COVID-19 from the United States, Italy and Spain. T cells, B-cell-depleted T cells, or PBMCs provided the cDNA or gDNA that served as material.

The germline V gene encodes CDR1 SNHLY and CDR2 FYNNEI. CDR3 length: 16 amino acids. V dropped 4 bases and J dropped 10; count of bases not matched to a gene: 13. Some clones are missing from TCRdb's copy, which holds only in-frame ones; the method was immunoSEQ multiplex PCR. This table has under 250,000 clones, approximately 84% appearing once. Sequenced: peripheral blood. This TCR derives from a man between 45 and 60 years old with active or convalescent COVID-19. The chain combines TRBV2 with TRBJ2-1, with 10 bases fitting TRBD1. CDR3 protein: CASSVAGTGDLGEQFF. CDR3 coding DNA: TGTGCCAGCAGTGTCGCCGGGACAGGGGATTTAGGGGAGCAGTTCTTC.